The T cell receptor beta chain described here comes from a study of blood T cell repertoires in COVID-19. About the research overall: Sites across the United States, Italy and Spain contributed samples from acute and convalescent COVID-19. T cells, B-cell-depleted T cells, or PBMCs provided the cDNA or gDNA that served as material.

Authors' methods: Reference gene primers were amplified, and this amplification served to estimate nucleated cell counts. Sequenced by immunoSEQ multiplex PCR; TCRdb stores in-frame clones only, minus some. Clone size and the V and J calls come from that table; the DNA yielded D and trimming. The profile shows around 100,000 clones, around four fifths of them singletons. Germline assignment: CDR1 PRHDT and CDR2 FYEKMQ (reference sequence). V trimming: 1 base; J trimming: 12 bases; junction bases outside the gene matches: 2. The CDR3 runs 12 residues. This clone was counted a single time. This rearrangement joins TRBV13 to TRBJ1-4; TRBD1 agrees at 7 bases. The receptor's source is a man aged 45-60 years with active or convalescent COVID-19. The sequenced material came from peripheral blood. The CDR3 is CASSLAQGELFF. CDR3 bases: TGTGCCAGCAGCTTAGCCCAGGGGGAACTGTTTTTT. Together with reference TRBV13 and TRBJ1-4, the CDR3 gives the full variable domain: AAGVIQSPRHLIKEKRETATLKCYPIPRHDTVYWYQQGPGQDPQFLISFYEKMQSDKGSIPDRFSAQQFSDYHSELNMSSLELGDSALYFCASSLAQGELFFGSGTQLSVL.